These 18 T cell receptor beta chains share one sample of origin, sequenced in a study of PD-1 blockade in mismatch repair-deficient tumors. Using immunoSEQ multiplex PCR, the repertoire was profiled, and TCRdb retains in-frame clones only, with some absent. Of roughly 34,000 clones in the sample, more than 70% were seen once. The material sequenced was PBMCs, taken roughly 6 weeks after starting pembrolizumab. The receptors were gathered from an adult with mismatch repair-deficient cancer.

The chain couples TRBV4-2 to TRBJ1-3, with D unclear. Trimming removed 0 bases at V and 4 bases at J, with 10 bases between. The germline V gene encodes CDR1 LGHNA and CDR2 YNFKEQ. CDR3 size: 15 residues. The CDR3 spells CASSQEAGSGNTIYF. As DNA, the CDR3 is TGTGCCAGCAGCCAAGAAGCGGGGTCGGGAAACACCATATATTTT.

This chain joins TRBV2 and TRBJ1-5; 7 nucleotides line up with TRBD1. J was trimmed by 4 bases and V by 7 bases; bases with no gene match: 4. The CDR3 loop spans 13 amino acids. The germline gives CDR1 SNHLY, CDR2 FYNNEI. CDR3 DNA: TGTGCCAGCACGGGGACAGAAAATCAGCCCCAGCATTTT. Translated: CASTGTENQPQHF.

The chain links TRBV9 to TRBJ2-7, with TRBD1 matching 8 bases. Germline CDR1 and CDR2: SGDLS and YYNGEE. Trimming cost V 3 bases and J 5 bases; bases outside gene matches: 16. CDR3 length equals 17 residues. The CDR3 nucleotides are TGTGCCAGCAGCGCCCTCCCGACCGGGACAGGACTCGACGAGCAGTACTTC. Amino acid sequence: CASSALPTGTGLDEQYF. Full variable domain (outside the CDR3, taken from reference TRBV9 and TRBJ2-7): DSGVTQTPKHLITATGQRVTLRCSPRSGDLSVYWYQQSLDQGLQFLIQYYNGEERAKGNILERFSAQQFPDLHSELNLSSLELGDSALYFCASSALPTGTGLDEQYFGPGTRLTVT.

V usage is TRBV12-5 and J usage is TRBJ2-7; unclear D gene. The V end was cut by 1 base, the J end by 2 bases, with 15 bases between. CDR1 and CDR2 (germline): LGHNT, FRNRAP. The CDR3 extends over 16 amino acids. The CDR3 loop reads CASGLGTGRYPYEQYF. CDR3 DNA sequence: TGTGCTAGTGGTTTGGGTACTGGCAGGTATCCCTACGAGCAGTACTTC.

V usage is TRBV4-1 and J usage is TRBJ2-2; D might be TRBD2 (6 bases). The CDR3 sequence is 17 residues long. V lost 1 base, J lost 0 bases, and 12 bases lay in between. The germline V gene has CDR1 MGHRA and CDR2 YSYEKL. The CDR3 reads CASSQGRSGANTGELFF. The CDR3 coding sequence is TGCGCCAGCAGCCAAGGCAGGTCGGGAGCGAACACCGGGGAGCTGTTTTTT.

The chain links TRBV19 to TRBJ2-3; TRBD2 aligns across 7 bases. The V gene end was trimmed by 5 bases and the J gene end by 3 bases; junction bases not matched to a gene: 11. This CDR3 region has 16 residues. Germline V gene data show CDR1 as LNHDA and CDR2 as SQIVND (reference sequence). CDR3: CASSLGPRGKTDTQYF. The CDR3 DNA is TGTGCCAGTAGTCTAGGGCCGCGGGGGAAAACAGATACGCAGTATTTT.

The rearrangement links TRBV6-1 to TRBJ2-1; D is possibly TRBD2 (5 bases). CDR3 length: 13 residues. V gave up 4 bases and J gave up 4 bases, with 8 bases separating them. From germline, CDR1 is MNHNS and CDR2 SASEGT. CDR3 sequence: CASSVLAYNEQFF. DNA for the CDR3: TGTGCCAGCAGTGTCCTAGCATACAATGAGCAGTTCTTC.

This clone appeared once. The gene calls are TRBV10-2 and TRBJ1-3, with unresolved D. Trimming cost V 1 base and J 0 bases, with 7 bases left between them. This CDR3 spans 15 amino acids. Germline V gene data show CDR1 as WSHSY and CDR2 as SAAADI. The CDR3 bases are TGCGCCAGCAGTGAGTGGAGTTACTCTGGAAACACCATATATTTT. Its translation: CASSEWSYSGNTIYF.

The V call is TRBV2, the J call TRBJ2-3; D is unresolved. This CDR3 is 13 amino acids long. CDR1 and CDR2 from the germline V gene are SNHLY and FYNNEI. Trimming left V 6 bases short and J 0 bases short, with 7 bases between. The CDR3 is CASRPTSTDTQYF. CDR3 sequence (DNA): TGTGCCAGCAGGCCGACTAGCACAGATACGCAGTATTTT.

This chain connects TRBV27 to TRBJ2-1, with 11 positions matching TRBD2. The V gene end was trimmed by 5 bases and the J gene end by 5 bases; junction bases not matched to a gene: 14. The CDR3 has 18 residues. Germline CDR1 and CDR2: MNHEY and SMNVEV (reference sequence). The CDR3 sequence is CASSLRLGSGRVHNEQFF. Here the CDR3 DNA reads TGTGCCAGCAGTCTAAGACTAGGTAGCGGGAGGGTTCACAATGAGCAGTTCTTC.

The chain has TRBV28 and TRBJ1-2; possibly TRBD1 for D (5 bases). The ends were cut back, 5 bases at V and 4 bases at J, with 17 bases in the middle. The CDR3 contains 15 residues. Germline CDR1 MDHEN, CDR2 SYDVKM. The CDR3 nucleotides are TGTGCCAGCAGTCTGGTCGGGACTATCGCCTATGGCTACACCTTC. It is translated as CASSLVGTIAYGYTF.

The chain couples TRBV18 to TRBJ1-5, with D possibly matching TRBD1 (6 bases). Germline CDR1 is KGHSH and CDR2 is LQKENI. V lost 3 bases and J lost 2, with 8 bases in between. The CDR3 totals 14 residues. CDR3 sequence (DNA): TGTGCCAGCTCACCTTCAGGGGGCAATCAGCCCCAGCATTTT. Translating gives CASSPSGGNQPQHF.

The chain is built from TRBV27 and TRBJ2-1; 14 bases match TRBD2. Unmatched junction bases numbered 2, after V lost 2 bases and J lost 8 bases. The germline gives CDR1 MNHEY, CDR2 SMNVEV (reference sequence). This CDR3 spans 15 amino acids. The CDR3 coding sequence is TGTGCCAGCAGTTTAGTGACTAGCGGGAGGGATGAGCAGTTCTTC. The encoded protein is CASSLVTSGRDEQFF.

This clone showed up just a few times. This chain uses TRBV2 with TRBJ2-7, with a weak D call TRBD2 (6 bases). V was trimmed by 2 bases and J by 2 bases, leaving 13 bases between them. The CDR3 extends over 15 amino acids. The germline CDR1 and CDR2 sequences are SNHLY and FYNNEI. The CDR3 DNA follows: TGTGCCAGCAGTGAATGGTCTAGCGATGCCTACGAGCAGTACTTC. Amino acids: CASSEWSSDAYEQYF. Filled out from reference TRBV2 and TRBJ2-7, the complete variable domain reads EPEVTQTPSHQVTQMGQEVILRCVPISNHLYFYWYRQILGQKVEFLVSFYNNEISEKSEIFDDQFSVERPDGSNFTLKIRSTKLEDSAMYFCASSEWSSDAYEQYFGPGTRLTVT.

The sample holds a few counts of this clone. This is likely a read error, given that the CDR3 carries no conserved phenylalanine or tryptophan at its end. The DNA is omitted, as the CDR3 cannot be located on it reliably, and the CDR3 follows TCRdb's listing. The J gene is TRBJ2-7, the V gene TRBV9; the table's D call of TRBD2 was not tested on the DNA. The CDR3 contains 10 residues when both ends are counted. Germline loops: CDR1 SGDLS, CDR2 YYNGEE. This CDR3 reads CASSVSRDED.

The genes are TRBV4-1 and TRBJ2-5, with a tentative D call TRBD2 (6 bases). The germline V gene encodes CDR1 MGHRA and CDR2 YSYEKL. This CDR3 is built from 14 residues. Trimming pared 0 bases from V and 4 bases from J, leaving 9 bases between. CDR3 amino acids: CASSQDPGGETQYF. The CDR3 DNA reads TGCGCCAGCAGCCAAGACCCCGGGGGAGAGACCCAGTACTTC.

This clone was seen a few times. DNA of the CDR3: TGTGCCAGCTCACCACAGGCCGGACAGGGGGCCTACGAGCAGTACTTC. It encodes CASSPQAGQGAYEQYF. The chain uses TRBV18 and TRBJ2-7; 10 nucleotides align to TRBD1. This CDR3 contains 16 residues. V was pared by 1 base and J by 2 bases, with 5 bases of the junction left unmatched. CDR1 is KGHSH and CDR2 is LQKENI in the germline V gene.

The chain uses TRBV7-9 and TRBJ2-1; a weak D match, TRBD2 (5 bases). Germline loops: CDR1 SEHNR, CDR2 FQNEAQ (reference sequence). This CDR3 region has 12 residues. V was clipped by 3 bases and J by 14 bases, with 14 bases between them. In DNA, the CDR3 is TGTGCCAGCAGCTTCGGTGGGAGTGAAAAGTTCTTC. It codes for CASSFGGSEKFF.